Presented here are 20 T cell receptor beta chains from one specimen sequenced in a study of PD-L1 blockade in urothelial cancer. Profiling relied on immunoSEQ multiplex PCR, and the TCRdb table lists in-frame clones only, not all of them. This sample has approximately 38,000 clones, with around 88% found just once. Time point meaning: peripheral blood 6 weeks after treatment start. This specimen was PBMCs, taken around atezolizumab (anti-PD-L1) treatment. The receptor source for this set is a man aged 55 to 69 with urothelial cancer.

The chain employs TRBV19 and TRBJ2-1, with 11 bases lining up with TRBD2. The germline gives CDR1 LNHDA, CDR2 SQIVND (reference sequence). Losses at the gene ends were 7 bases for V and 8 bases for J; bases not matched to a gene: 7. CDR3 length: 14 amino acids. The CDR3 DNA follows: TGTGCCAGTAAGCTAGCGGGGGGTATAGATGAGCAGTTCTTC. As protein: CASKLAGGIDEQFF.

The rearrangement uses TRBV11-2 and TRBJ2-3; TRBD2 matches at 14 bases. The CDR3 totals 16 residues. The junction had 8 bases not matched to a gene; V was cut back by 5 bases and J by 7 bases. Per germline, CDR1 SGHAT and CDR2 FQNNGV. The CDR3 nucleotides are TGTGCCAGCAGCCAATTGGGGACTAGCGGGAGAAATACGCAGTATTTT. It encodes CASSQLGTSGRNTQYF.

In this sample, this clone turned up once. The V call is TRBV6-5, the J call TRBJ2-1, with 12 bases fitting TRBD2. There are 16 residues in the CDR3. The V and J ends lost 0 bases and 7 bases, in that order; junction bases with no gene match: 4. The germline V gene has CDR1 MNHEY and CDR2 SVGAGI. DNA of the CDR3: TGTGCCAGCAGTTACTCGAGACTAGCGGGGGCAAATGAGCAGTTCTTC. This translates into CASSYSRLAGANEQFF.

The CDR3 nucleotides read TGTGCCAGTAGTCCCGGACAGGGGGCCTTCTCTGGCTACACCTTC. Residues: CASSPGQGAFSGYTF. This chain joins TRBV19 and TRBJ1-2, with 11 nucleotides matching TRBD1. Germline V gene data show CDR1 as LNHDA and CDR2 as SQIVND (reference sequence). The V segment lost 5 bases and the J segment 7 bases; nucleotides outside the gene matches: 9. The CDR3 sequence is 15 residues long.

The chain employs TRBV10-3 and TRBJ2-5; 8 nucleotides align to TRBD2. J gave up 4 bases and V 6 bases, and 4 bases lay outside the gene matches. The CDR3 has 13 residues. CDR1 and CDR2 (germline): ENHRY, SYGVKD. In nucleotides, the CDR3 is TGTGCCATCAGCCGGGAGGGTAGAGAGACCCAGTACTTC. It encodes CAISREGRETQYF.

The genes are TRBV29-1 and TRBJ2-7, with 7 bases identical to TRBD2. The CDR3 extends over 12 amino acids. Losses at the gene ends were 3 bases for V and 5 bases for J; bases not matched to a gene: 4. Germline CDR1 reads SQVTM; CDR2 reads ANQGSEA. For the CDR3, the DNA is TGCAGCGTTGATCTAGCGGCCAACGAGCAGTACTTC. Its translation: CSVDLAANEQYF.

The chain is built from TRBV19 and TRBJ2-7, with a possible D match to TRBD1 (6 bases). The CDR3 is 13 residues long. Per the germline V gene, CDR1 is LNHDA and CDR2 is SQIVND (reference sequence). V lost 5 bases and J lost 2, with 10 bases in between. The CDR3: CASSPGTPYEQYF. As DNA, the CDR3 is TGTGCCAGTAGTCCAGGGACACCCTACGAGCAGTACTTC. Supplemented by reference TRBV19 and TRBJ2-7, the full variable domain reads DGGITQSPKYLFRKEGQNVTLSCEQNLNHDAMYWYRQDPGQGLRLIYYSQIVNDFQKGDIAEGYSVSREKKESFPLTVTSAQKNPTAFYLCASSPGTPYEQYFGPGTRLTVT.

The chain joins TRBV7-8 to TRBJ2-5, with 11 bases fitting TRBD2. This CDR3 region has 15 residues. Germline CDR1 is SGHVS and CDR2 is FQNEAQ. V shed 7 bases, J shed 7 bases, and the junction held 11 bases outside the gene matches. The CDR3 bases are TGTGCCAGCACTACGACTAGCGGGGTTTTGGGGACCCAGTACTTC. This translates into CASTTTSGVLGTQYF.

J is TRBJ1-1 and V is TRBV10-1; the D gene is possibly TRBD1 (5 bases). CDR1 WNHNN and CDR2 SYGVQD come from the germline V gene (reference sequence). Trimming left V 2 bases short and J 4 bases short, with 11 bases between. The CDR3 contains 14 residues. CDR3 in amino acids: CASSERQGGTEAFF. CDR3 sequence (DNA): TGCGCCAGCAGTGAGCGGCAGGGAGGCACTGAAGCTTTCTTT.

The chain is built from TRBV9 and TRBJ2-5, with 8 bases lining up with TRBD1. CDR1 and CDR2 (germline): SGDLS, YYNGEE. The CDR3 loop spans 13 amino acids. Germline trimming cut 4 bases from V and 4 bases from J; bases unmatched to any gene: 3. CDR3 in DNA: TGTGCCAGCAGCACCGACAGGGGAGAGACCCAGTACTTC. Residues: CASSTDRGETQYF.

The rearrangement joins TRBV29-1 to TRBJ2-1; 9 bases agree with TRBD2. CDR3 length: 16 amino acids. Germline CDR1 SQVTM, CDR2 ANQGSEA. Trimming at V came to 6 bases and at J to 8 bases, leaving 17 bases not matched to a gene. The CDR3 region is CSVAGGGSGSWDEQFF. In DNA, the CDR3 is TGCAGCGTCGCCGGGGGGGGTAGCGGGAGTTGGGATGAGCAGTTCTTC.

This chain joins TRBV30 and TRBJ2-1; 14 bases line up with TRBD2. The germline gives CDR1 GTSNPN, CDR2 SVGIG (reference sequence). The CDR3 covers 16 residues. V shed 5 bases and J 5 bases; nucleotides not matched to a gene: 8. In nucleotides, the CDR3 is TGTGCCTGGTCGACTAGCGGGGGGGCAATGAACAATGAGCAGTTCTTC. This translates into CAWSTSGGAMNNEQFF.

This clone occurred once. The chain combines TRBV5-1 with TRBJ2-5, with TRBD1 identical over 8 bases. Trimming cost V 0 bases and J 3 bases; bases outside gene matches: 1. Germline V CDR1 and CDR2: SGHRS, YFSETQ. There are 14 residues in the CDR3. DNA of the CDR3: TGCGCCAGCAGCTTGGGACAGGGGAAAGAGACCCAGTACTTC. Translated: CASSLGQGKETQYF.

V and J are TRBV5-1 and TRBJ1-5; D is unclear. Trimming pared 0 bases from V and 4 bases from J, leaving 11 bases between. The germline CDR1 and CDR2 sequences are SGHRS and YFSETQ. The CDR3 totals 15 residues. The CDR3 reads CASSLEGLANQPQHF. The CDR3 DNA is TGCGCCAGCAGCTTGGAAGGCCTAGCGAATCAGCCCCAGCATTTT.

This chain joins TRBV6-5 and TRBJ1-5, with 8 bases lining up with TRBD1. Germline-derived CDR1 and CDR2 are MNHEY and SVGAGI. The V and J ends lost 6 bases and 9 bases, in that order; junction bases with no gene match: 4. This CDR3 contains 12 residues. CDR3 sequence reads: CASSPGTGPQHF. CDR3 in DNA: TGTGCCAGCAGCCCCGGGACAGGGCCCCAGCATTTT.

The rearrangement links TRBV6-4 to TRBJ2-7; the D gene is possibly TRBD2 (5 bases). Per the germline V gene, CDR1 is MRHNA and CDR2 is SNTAGT. The length of the CDR3 is 15 residues. Trimming took off 6 bases at V and 1 base at J, with 16 bases between the two ends. The CDR3 DNA follows: TGTGCCAGCAGCCCGGAGGATGGGGATTCCTACGAGCAGTACTTC. As protein: CASSPEDGDSYEQYF.

The rearrangement joins TRBV6-5 to TRBJ2-7, with no clear D. Germline assignment: CDR1 MNHEY and CDR2 SVGAGI. Trimming pared 0 bases from V and 4 bases from J, leaving 13 bases between. The CDR3 is made up of 15 amino acids. The CDR3 DNA reads as TGTGCCAGCAGTTACTCGATTTCGGGTTCATACGAGCAGTACTTC. Translating gives CASSYSISGSYEQYF.

The chain links TRBV27 to TRBJ1-5, with 9 positions matching TRBD1. The V gene end was trimmed by 6 bases and the J gene end by 6 bases; junction bases not matched to a gene: 12. CDR1 is MNHEY and CDR2 is SMNVEV in the germline V gene (reference sequence). This CDR3 has 16 residues. This CDR3 is CASRPTRTGAPQPQHF. The DNA for the CDR3 is TGTGCCAGCAGGCCGACCCGGACAGGGGCGCCTCAGCCCCAGCATTTT.

This clone was seen once. V is TRBV5-1 and J is TRBJ2-5, with TRBD1 matching over 9 bases. CDR1 is SGHRS and CDR2 is YFSETQ in the germline V gene. CDR3 length: 16 amino acids. J was trimmed by 1 base and V by 2 bases; bases with no gene match: 6. The chain's CDR3 is CASSFGQGLSQETQYF. The CDR3 DNA is TGCGCCAGCAGCTTTGGACAGGGGTTGTCCCAAGAGACCCAGTACTTC.

This chain joins TRBV10-3 and TRBJ2-3, with TRBD2 as a possible D gene (5 bases). Germline V CDR1 and CDR2: ENHRY, SYGVKD. The CDR3 is 14 amino acids. The V end lost 3 bases, the J end lost 2 bases, and 9 bases lay between the germline ends. CDR3 coding DNA: TGTGCCATCAGTGATACGGGGATCACAGATACGCAGTATTTT. It encodes CAISDTGITDTQYF.